The 14 T cell receptor beta chains below all came from one sample that was sequenced in a study of T cell changes during pregnancy in multiple sclerosis. TCRdb's table, derived via immunoSEQ multiplex PCR, lists solely in-frame clones and lacks some. The data contain 40,000 or so clones, approximately 90% of them singletons. The material sequenced was CD4+ T cells from peripheral blood mononuclear cells, taken in the first trimester of pregnancy. The origin of the receptors is a female donor in good health, enrolled as a control in a pregnancy study.

The rearrangement joins TRBV4-1 to TRBJ2-7; 9 bases fit TRBD2. V shed 4 bases, J shed 4 bases, and the junction held 14 bases outside the gene matches. CDR3 length: 17 amino acids. From germline, CDR1 is MGHRA and CDR2 YSYEKL. The CDR3 nucleotides are TGCGCCAGCAGCCGACAACTTGAGGCGGGGGGGCAGTACGAGCAGTACTTC. Protein sequence: CASSRQLEAGGQYEQYF.

This clone was observed once. This rearrangement joins TRBV4-3 to TRBJ1-2; TRBD1 matches at 7 bases. Germline V gene sequence: CDR1 LGHNA, CDR2 YSLEER. The length of the CDR3 is 15 residues. Losses at the gene ends were 0 bases for V and 0 bases for J; bases not matched to a gene: 1. The CDR3 DNA follows: TGCGCCAGCAGCCAAGATGGGACAGCTAACTATGGCTACACCTTC. Amino acid sequence: CASSQDGTANYGYTF.

The chain carries TRBV6-5 and TRBJ1-1, with 8 bases matching TRBD1. J gave up 4 bases and V 5 bases, and 9 bases lay outside the gene matches. Per germline, CDR1 MNHEY and CDR2 SVGAGI. The CDR3 spans 15 residues. Here the CDR3 reads CASSTGQGRGTEAFF. The DNA for the CDR3 is TGTGCCAGCAGTACAGGACAGGGACGGGGCACTGAAGCTTTCTTT.

The chain joins TRBV5-4 to TRBJ2-3; 9 bases are a match to TRBD2. Germline V CDR1 and CDR2: SGHNT, YYREEE (reference sequence). V was pared by 3 bases and J by 0 bases, with 5 bases of the junction left unmatched. The CDR3 loop spans 16 amino acids. CDR3: CASSSGTSRSTDTQYF. The DNA for the CDR3 is TGTGCCAGCAGCTCCGGGACTAGCAGGAGCACAGATACGCAGTATTTT.

The count of this clone is one. The rearrangement joins TRBV20-1 to TRBJ2-7; D remains unclear. V was trimmed by 0 bases and J by 6 bases, leaving 3 bases between them. The CDR3 spans 10 residues. CDR1 DFQATT and CDR2 SNEGSKA come from the germline V gene (reference sequence). Here the CDR3 reads CSARDIEQYF. The CDR3 DNA reads as TGCAGTGCTAGAGATATCGAGCAGTACTTC.

This clone was observed a single time. The chain recombines TRBV27 with TRBJ1-4; D perhaps matches TRBD1 (6 bases). Germline values: CDR1 MNHEY, CDR2 SMNVEV (reference sequence). This CDR3 comprises 15 residues. Between the trimmed V and J ends, which lost 0 bases and 5 bases, there was a span of 10 bases. The CDR3 protein is CASSLSKGGNEKLFF. The CDR3 coding sequence is TGTGCCAGCAGTTTATCGAAGGGGGGGAATGAAAAACTGTTTTTT.

This chain connects TRBV9 to TRBJ2-5; perhaps TRBD1 as D (6 bases). The V end was cut by 0 bases, the J end by 5 bases, with 17 bases between. In germline, CDR1 is SGDLS, CDR2 YYNGEE. This CDR3 comprises 16 residues. CDR3 protein: CASSVVGLRGGETQYF. The CDR3 bases are TGTGCCAGCAGCGTAGTCGGGCTCAGGGGCGGGGAGACCCAGTACTTC.

In its sample, this clone was seen once. The gene calls are TRBV5-1 and TRBJ1-5; no clear D. The CDR3 is made up of 14 amino acids. The V gene lost 3 bases and the J gene lost 4 bases, with 11 bases spanning the gap. From germline, CDR1 is SGHRS and CDR2 YFSETQ. The CDR3 DNA reads as TGCGCCAGCAGCTCCGGGAACCCTAATCAGCCCCAGCATTTT. Translated, it gives CASSSGNPNQPQHF.

J is TRBJ1-1 and V is TRBV27; possibly TRBD1 for D (5 bases). With 5 bases removed from V and 8 bases from J, the gap between germline ends came to 9 bases. The CDR3 has 11 residues. The germline V gene has CDR1 MNHEY and CDR2 SMNVEV (reference sequence). The CDR3 sequence: CASSTRGEAFF. DNA of the CDR3: TGTGCCAGCAGTACAAGGGGAGAAGCTTTCTTT.

The chain couples TRBV4-3 to TRBJ2-3, with 14 bases identical to TRBD2. Germline CDR1 LGHNA, CDR2 YSLEER. Trimming at V came to 0 bases and at J to 3 bases, leaving 17 bases not matched to a gene. The CDR3 totals 22 residues. The chain's CDR3 is CASSQDPVSLTSGGARTDTQYF. CDR3 nucleotides: TGCGCCAGCAGCCAAGATCCCGTATCGTTGACTAGCGGGGGGGCCAGAACAGATACGCAGTATTTT.

V gene TRBV5-4 combines with J gene TRBJ1-4; a possible D gene is TRBD1 (6 bases). Trimming stripped 4 bases from V and 6 bases from J, with 16 bases between. The CDR3 consists of 15 residues. Looked up from germline, CDR1 is SGHNT and CDR2 is YYREEE (reference sequence). CDR3 sequence reads: CASSPGQRQDEKLFF. The CDR3 nucleotides read TGTGCCAGCAGCCCCGGACAGAGACAAGATGAAAAACTGTTTTTT. The full variable domain, with the rest looked up from reference TRBV5-4 and TRBJ1-4, is ETGVTQSPTHLIKTRGQQVTLRCSSQSGHNTVSWYQQALGQGPQFIFQYYREEENGRGNFPPRFSGLQFPNYSSELNVNALELDDSALYLCASSPGQRQDEKLFFGSGTQLSVL.

This chain uses TRBV19 with TRBJ2-5; 8 nucleotides line up with TRBD1. Germline lookup yields CDR1 LNHDA and CDR2 SQIVND (reference sequence). The V segment lost 5 bases and the J segment 2 bases; nucleotides outside the gene matches: 4. This CDR3 has 14 amino acids. The CDR3 DNA reads as TGTGCCAGTAGTCCTTGGACAGGGCAAGAGACCCAGTACTTC. This translates into CASSPWTGQETQYF.

In this sample, this clone turned up once. This sequence joins TRBV7-9 and TRBJ2-7; TRBD2 matches at 7 bases. The CDR3 runs 15 residues. Germline values: CDR1 SEHNR, CDR2 FQNEAQ (reference sequence). V lost 2 bases and J lost 3; bases outside the gene matches: 7. The CDR3 loop reads CASSLSNLAVYEQYF. The DNA for the CDR3 is TGTGCCAGCAGCTTAAGTAACCTAGCGGTCTACGAGCAGTACTTC.

The CDR3 DNA is TGTGCCAGCAGCCAGTCTCAGGGGCGACGGGATGAGCAGTTCTTC. It is translated as CASSQSQGRRDEQFF. The chain employs TRBV14 and TRBJ2-1, with a tentative D call TRBD1 (6 bases). V was shortened by 3 bases and J by 8 bases, with 17 bases between the two germline ends. The CDR3 totals 15 residues. The germline gives CDR1 SGHDN, CDR2 FVKESK.